Listed here is a single T cell receptor beta chain. This CDR3 is built from 16 residues. The germline CDR1 and CDR2 sequences are LGHNA and YSLEER. Unmatched junction bases numbered 5, after V lost 1 base and J lost 5 bases. The entry originates in a study of blood T cell repertoires in COVID-19. The method was immunoSEQ multiplex PCR; TCRdb's version includes in-frame clones alone and lacks a portion of them. The data contain more than 300,000 clones, 92% of them singletons. The source is a woman aged 25 to 45 who had recovered from COVID-19. This chain connects TRBV4-3 to TRBJ1-6; 7 bases agree with TRBD1. Material for sequencing was PBMCs or T cells enriched from blood (not recorded which). The CDR3 bases are TGCGCCAGCAGCCAAGCTGGGGACAGAAATAATTCACCCCTCCACTTT. Translating gives CASSQAGDRNNSPLHF.